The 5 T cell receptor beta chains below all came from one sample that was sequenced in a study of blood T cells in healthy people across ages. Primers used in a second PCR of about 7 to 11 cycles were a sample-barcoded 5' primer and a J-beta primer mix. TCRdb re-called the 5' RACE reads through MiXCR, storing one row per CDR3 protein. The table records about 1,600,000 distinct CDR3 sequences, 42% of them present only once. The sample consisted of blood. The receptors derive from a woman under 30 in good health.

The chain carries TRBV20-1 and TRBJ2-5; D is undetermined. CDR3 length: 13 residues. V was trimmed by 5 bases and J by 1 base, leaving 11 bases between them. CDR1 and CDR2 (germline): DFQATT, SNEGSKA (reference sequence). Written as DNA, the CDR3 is TGCAGTGCTGGTCCGACTGCCCAAGAGACCCAGTACTTC. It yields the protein CSAGPTAQETQYF.

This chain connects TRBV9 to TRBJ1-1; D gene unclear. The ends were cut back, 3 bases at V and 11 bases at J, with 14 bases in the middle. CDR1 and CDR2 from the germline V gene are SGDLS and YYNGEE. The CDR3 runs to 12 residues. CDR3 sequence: CASSALPGEAFF. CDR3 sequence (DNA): TGTGCCAGCAGCGCCCTACCCGGGGAGGCTTTCTTT.

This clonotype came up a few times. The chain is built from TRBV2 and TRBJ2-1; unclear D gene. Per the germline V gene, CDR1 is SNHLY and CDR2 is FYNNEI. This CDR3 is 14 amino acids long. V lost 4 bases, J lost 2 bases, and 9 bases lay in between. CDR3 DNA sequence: TGTGCCAGCAGTGGTCAGCGAACCTACAATGAGCAGTTCTTC. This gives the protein CASSGQRTYNEQFF.

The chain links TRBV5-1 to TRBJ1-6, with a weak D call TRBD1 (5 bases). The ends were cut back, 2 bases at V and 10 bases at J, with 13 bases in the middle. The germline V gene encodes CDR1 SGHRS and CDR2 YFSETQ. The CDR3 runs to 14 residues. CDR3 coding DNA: TGCGCCAGCAGCTTTAGCACAGGAGAATCACCCCTCCACTTT. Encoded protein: CASSFSTGESPLHF.

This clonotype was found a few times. DNA for the CDR3: TGCAGCGTTGGACCCTCTTGGGGCGAAAAACTGTTTTTT. Protein: CSVGPSWGEKLFF. This sequence joins TRBV29-1 and TRBJ1-4; D may be TRBD1 (5 bases). Trimming removed 4 bases at V and 8 bases at J, with 14 bases between. Per the germline V gene, CDR1 is SQVTM and CDR2 is ANQGSEA. The CDR3 spans 13 residues.